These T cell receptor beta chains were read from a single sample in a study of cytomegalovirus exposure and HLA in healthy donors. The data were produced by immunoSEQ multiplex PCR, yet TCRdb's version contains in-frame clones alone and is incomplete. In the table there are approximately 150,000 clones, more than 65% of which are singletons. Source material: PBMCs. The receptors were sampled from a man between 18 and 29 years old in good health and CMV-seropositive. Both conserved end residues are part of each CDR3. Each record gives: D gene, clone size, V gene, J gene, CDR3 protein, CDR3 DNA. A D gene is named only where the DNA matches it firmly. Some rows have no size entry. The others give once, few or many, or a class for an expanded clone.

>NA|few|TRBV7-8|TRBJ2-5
CASSRRVAGETQYF
TGTGCCAGCAGCCGCAGGGTAGCAGGGGAGACCCAGTACTTC
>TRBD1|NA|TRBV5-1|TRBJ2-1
CASSPGQGAREQFF
TGCGCCAGCAGCCCGGGACAGGGGGCGCGTGAGCAGTTCTTC
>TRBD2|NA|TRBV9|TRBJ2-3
CASSVTGGRETDTQYF
TGTGCCAGCAGCGTTACGGGGGGAAGGGAAACAGATACGCAGTATTTT
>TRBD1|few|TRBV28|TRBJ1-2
CASSLPAGGFYGYTF
TGTGCCAGCAGTTTACCGGCAGGGGGCTTCTATGGCTACACCTTC
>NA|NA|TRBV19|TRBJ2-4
CASSIAGVVGLKNIQYF
TGTGCCAGTAGTATAGCCGGGGTCGTGGGACTCAAAAACATTCAGTACTTC
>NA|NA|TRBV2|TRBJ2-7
CASSVLPRNEQYF
TGTGCCAGCAGTGTACTGCCCCGAAACGAGCAGTACTTC
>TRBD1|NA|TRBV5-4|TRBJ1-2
CASSLQGVPYGYTF
TGTGCCAGCAGCTTACAGGGGGTGCCCTATGGCTACACCTTC
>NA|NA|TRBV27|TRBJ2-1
CASSLGGTLSYNEQFF
TGTGCCAGCAGTTTAGGAGGGACGTTATCCTACAATGAGCAGTTCTTC
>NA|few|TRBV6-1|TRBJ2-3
CASRGEGVLTDTQYF
TGTGCCAGCAGGGGTGAGGGGGTGCTCACAGATACGCAGTATTTT
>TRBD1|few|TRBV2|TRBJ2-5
CASSRDSQETQYF
TGTGCCAGCAGTAGGGACAGTCAAGAGACCCAGTACTTC
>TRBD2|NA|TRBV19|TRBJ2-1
CASSMSGGVLNEQFF
TGTGCCAGTAGTATGTCTGGGGGGGTCTTGAATGAGCAGTTCTTC
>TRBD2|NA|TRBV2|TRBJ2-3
CASSVKGRTSGAGTDTQYF
TGTGCCAGCAGTGTTAAAGGGCGGACTAGCGGGGCGGGGACAGATACGCAGTATTTT
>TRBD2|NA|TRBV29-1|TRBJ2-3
CSVEVPGVGLRTDTQYF
TGCAGCGTTGAAGTACCAGGTGTGGGACTACGCACAGATACGCAGTATTTT
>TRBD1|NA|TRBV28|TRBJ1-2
CASRKGQGTAYGYTF
TGTGCCAGCAGGAAGGGACAGGGGACCGCTTATGGCTACACCTTC
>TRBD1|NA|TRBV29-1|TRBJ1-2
CSVTKNRGTSYGYTF
TGCAGCGTTACAAAAAACAGGGGGACCTCCTATGGCTACACCTTC
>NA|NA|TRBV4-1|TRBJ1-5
CASSQDPGSGNQPQHF
TGCGCCAGCAGCCAAGATCCGGGGAGCGGCAATCAGCCCCAGCATTTT
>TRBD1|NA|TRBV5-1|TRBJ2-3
CASSTRTGGVADTQYF
TGCGCCAGCAGCACACGGACAGGGGGCGTCGCAGATACGCAGTATTTT
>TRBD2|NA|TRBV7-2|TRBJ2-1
CASTLGLPTYNEQFF
TGTGCCAGCACCCTGGGACTACCTACCTACAATGAGCAGTTCTTC
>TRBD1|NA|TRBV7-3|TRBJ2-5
CASSPTGKETQYF
TGTGCCAGCAGCCCGACAGGGAAAGAGACCCAGTACTTC
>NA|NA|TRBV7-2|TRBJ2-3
CASSSTAVISTDTQYF
TGTGCCAGCAGCTCGACGGCGGTGATAAGCACAGATACGCAGTATTTT
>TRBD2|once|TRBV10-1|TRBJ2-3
CASSDRAGVTSTDTQYF
TGCGCCAGCAGTGATAGAGCGGGAGTTACTAGCACAGATACGCAGTATTTT
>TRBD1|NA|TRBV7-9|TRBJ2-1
CASLEQGTAYNEQFF
TGTGCCAGCCTAGAACAGGGGACAGCATACAATGAGCAGTTCTTC
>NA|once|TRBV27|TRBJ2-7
CASSPNLSYEQYF
TGTGCCAGCAGTCCAAACCTCTCCTACGAGCAGTACTTC
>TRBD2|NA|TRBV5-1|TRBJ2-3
CASSLGRGGPLNTDTQYF
TGCGCCAGCAGCTTGGGGCGGGGGGGCCCCTTAAACACAGATACGCAGTATTTT
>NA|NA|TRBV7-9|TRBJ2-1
CASSLPDQEGEQFF
TGTGCCAGCAGCCTACCCGACCAGGAGGGTGAGCAGTTCTTC
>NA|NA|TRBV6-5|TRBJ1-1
CASRYRGEAFF
TGTGCCAGCAGATATAGGGGTGAAGCTTTCTTT
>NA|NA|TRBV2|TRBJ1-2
CASSRSGSSYGYTF
TGTGCCAGCAGTCGTTCAGGGTCCTCATATGGCTACACCTTC
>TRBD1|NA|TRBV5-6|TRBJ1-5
CASSLGQGVSSNQPQHF
TGTGCCAGCAGCTTGGGGCAGGGGGTGAGTAGCAATCAGCCCCAGCATTTT
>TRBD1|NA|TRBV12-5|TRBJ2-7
CASGSRAGQGDEQYF
TGTGCTAGTGGTTCCCGGGCGGGACAGGGTGACGAGCAGTACTTC
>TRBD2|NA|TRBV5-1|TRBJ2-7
CASSLDLSGGSYYEQYF
TGCGCCAGCAGCTTGGACCTGTCCGGCGGGAGCTATTACGAGCAGTACTTC
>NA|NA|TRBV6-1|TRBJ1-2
CASSGPGSYGYTF
TGTGCCAGCAGTGGCCCCGGGAGCTATGGCTACACCTTC
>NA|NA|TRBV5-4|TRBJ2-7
CASSYLQGYEQYF
TGTGCCAGCAGCTATCTACAGGGTTACGAGCAGTACTTC
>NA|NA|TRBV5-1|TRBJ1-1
CASLLRQDPNTEAFF
TGCGCCAGCCTCCTTCGACAGGACCCGAACACTGAAGCTTTCTTT
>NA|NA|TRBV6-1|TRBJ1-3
CASSENGNPLFGNTIYF
TGTGCCAGCAGTGAAAACGGGAACCCTTTGTTTGGAAACACCATATATTTT
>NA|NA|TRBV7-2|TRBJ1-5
CASSLSGDTNQPQHF
TGTGCCAGCAGCTTATCAGGGGACACCAATCAGCCCCAGCATTTT
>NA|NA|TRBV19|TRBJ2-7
CASSIGGTADEQYF
TGTGCCAGTAGTATTGGCGGGACAGCCGACGAGCAGTACTTC
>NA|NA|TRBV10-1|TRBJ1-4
CASSESPADEKLFF
TGCGCCAGCAGTGAGTCCCCGGCGGATGAAAAACTGTTTTTT
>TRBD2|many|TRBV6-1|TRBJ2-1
CAEGKAGTPEGQFF
TGTGCCGAAGGGAAAGCGGGAACCCCCGAGGGGCAGTTCTTC
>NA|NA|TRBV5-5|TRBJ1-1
CASSLNTYTEAFF
TGTGCCAGCAGCCTGAATACATACACTGAAGCTTTCTTT
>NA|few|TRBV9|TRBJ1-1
CASSVGGSTEAFF
TGTGCCAGCAGCGTGGGGGGATCCACTGAAGCTTTCTTT
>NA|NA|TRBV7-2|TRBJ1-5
CASSQGLSNQPQHF
TGTGCCAGCAGCCAGGGACTGAGCAATCAGCCCCAGCATTTT
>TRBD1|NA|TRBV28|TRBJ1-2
CASSQIGTGANYGYTF
TGTGCCAGCAGTCAAATCGGGACAGGTGCTAACTATGGCTACACCTTC